Below are 14 T cell receptor beta chains sequenced from a single sample in a study of CXCR3-negative and CXCR3-positive naive CD8 T cells (dated by TCRdb to between 2018 and 2021). Study-level results and caveats: Compared with CXCR3-negative naive cells, CXCR3-positive naive cells had TRB CDR3s with higher hydrophobicity (lower Kidera factor 4), lower energy, and higher strength and volume indices.

The sequencer listed for this sample is NextSeq 550. The Human TCR Profiling Kit (MiLaboratory) was used to prepare UMI-labeled 5' RACE TRB cDNA libraries. Reprocessed by TCRdb, the reads give a single entry per CDR3 protein sequence, without DNA. The table kept for this sample lists 4,500 to 6,500 distinct CDR3 sequences. The ten largest account for over 1.1% of the sample. These TCRs' antigens remain unknown. Sequencing was carried out using naive CXCR3+ CD8+ T cells from blood. The meaning of the sample's cell subset or site label: CD45RO-CCR7+CD27+CD95- naive CD8+ T cells expressing CXCR3 (TNR3+). The receptor source for this set is a human donor in good health. Some clones in this sample may be carry-over from other donors' samples.

V gene TRBV29-1 combines with J gene TRBJ2-2; the D gene TCRdb calls, TRBD1, cannot be checked with no DNA. Per germline, CDR1 SQVTM and CDR2 ANQGSEA. The CDR3 contains 14 residues. CDR3 loop: CSVVSRGDTGELFF.

This clonotype shows up as medium-sized by frequency. The genes are TRBV5-1 and TRBJ2-1; TCRdb names TRBD1, which stays unverified in the absence of DNA. The CDR3 length is 17 residues. The germline gives CDR1 SGHRS, CDR2 YFSETQ. CDR3 protein: CASSLGLSGATYNEQFF.

The chain is built from TRBV4-3 and TRBJ2-1. The CDR3 contains 16 residues. Germline V gene lookup returns CDR1 LGHNA and CDR2 YSLEER. This chain's CDR3 is CASSQELSVTHNEQFF.

This clonotype counts as medium-sized by frequency. The chain has TRBV2 and TRBJ2-5; TCRdb's D call of TRBD2 is untestable without DNA. CDR3 length: 15 residues. Germline lookup yields CDR1 SNHLY and CDR2 FYNNEI. CDR3: CASSLTSGEQETQYF. Full variable domain (outside the CDR3, taken from reference TRBV2 and TRBJ2-5): EPEVTQTPSHQVTQMGQEVILRCVPISNHLYFYWYRQILGQKVEFLVSFYNNEISEKSEIFDDQFSVERPDGSNFTLKIRSTKLEDSAMYFCASSLTSGEQETQYFGPGTRLLVL.

This clonotype is called medium-sized (0.01 to 0.1%) based on its frequency. The chain joins TRBV18 to TRBJ2-1; TCRdb proposes TRBD2, but this gene call is untestable without DNA. This CDR3 has 17 residues. Germline values: CDR1 KGHSH, CDR2 LQKENI. CDR3 region: CASSPVSESGTWNEQFF. The full variable domain, with the rest looked up from reference TRBV18 and TRBJ2-1, is NAGVMQNPRHLVRRRGQEARLRCSPMKGHSHVYWYRQLPEEGLKFMVYLQKENIIDESGMPKERFSAEFPKEGPSILRIQQVVRGDSAAYFCASSPVSESGTWNEQFFGPGTRLTVL.

Considering frequency, this clonotype is medium-sized (0.01 to 0.1%). V usage is TRBV3-1 and J usage is TRBJ2-2; no DNA is available, so the TRBD2 call from TCRdb remains unchecked. The CDR3 consists of 16 residues. Germline CDR1 LGHDT, CDR2 YNNKEL (reference sequence). CDR3 sequence: CASSQVPGLWTGELFF.

Frequency places this clonotype as medium-sized (0.01 to 0.1%). This chain connects TRBV11-3 to TRBJ1-3; TCRdb gives TRBD1 as the D gene, but with no DNA this cannot be confirmed. Germline CDR1 and CDR2: SGHNT and YENEEA. The CDR3 covers 16 residues. The CDR3 region is CASSLSRGGSGNTIYF.

V is TRBV6-2 or TRBV6-3 and J is TRBJ1-5. This CDR3 has 14 amino acids. Germline V gene lookup returns CDR1 MNHEY and CDR2 SVGEGT. The CDR3 protein is CASNLPGSYQPQHF.

Measured by frequency, this clonotype is medium-sized. CDR3 protein: CASREGPSYNEQFF. This sequence joins TRBV6-1 and TRBJ2-1; no DNA is available, so the TRBD1 call from TCRdb remains unchecked. CDR1 and CDR2 (germline): MNHNS, SASEGT. The CDR3 spans 14 residues.

This clonotype ranks as medium-sized in terms of frequency. The chain uses TRBV6-5 and TRBJ2-6. In germline, CDR1 is MNHEY, CDR2 SVGAGI. The CDR3 spans 14 residues. CDR3 sequence reads: CASSQPIGANVLTF.

The chain employs TRBV19 and TRBJ1-5. The CDR3 loop spans 14 amino acids. The germline CDR1 and CDR2 sequences are LNHDA and SQIVND (reference sequence). This chain's CDR3 is CASSIEDSNQPQHF.

The rearrangement links TRBV19 to TRBJ2-2; TCRdb's assignment of TRBD1 cannot be checked, as there is no DNA. This CDR3 region has 14 residues. Per the germline V gene, CDR1 is LNHDA and CDR2 is SQIVND (reference sequence). CDR3 protein: CASSWGQDTGELFF.

V gene TRBV19 combines with J gene TRBJ2-5; the D gene TCRdb calls, TRBD1, cannot be checked with no DNA. The CDR3 is 15 residues long. Germline V lookup: CDR1 LNHDA, CDR2 SQIVND (reference sequence). The CDR3 loop is CASSPRGALQETQYF.

The gene calls are TRBV11-2 and TRBJ2-7; without DNA, the TCRdb call of TRBD2 cannot be checked. This CDR3 spans 15 amino acids. The V gene's germline CDR1 is SGHAT and CDR2 FQNNGV. The CDR3 loop is CASSLEASGNYEQYF.